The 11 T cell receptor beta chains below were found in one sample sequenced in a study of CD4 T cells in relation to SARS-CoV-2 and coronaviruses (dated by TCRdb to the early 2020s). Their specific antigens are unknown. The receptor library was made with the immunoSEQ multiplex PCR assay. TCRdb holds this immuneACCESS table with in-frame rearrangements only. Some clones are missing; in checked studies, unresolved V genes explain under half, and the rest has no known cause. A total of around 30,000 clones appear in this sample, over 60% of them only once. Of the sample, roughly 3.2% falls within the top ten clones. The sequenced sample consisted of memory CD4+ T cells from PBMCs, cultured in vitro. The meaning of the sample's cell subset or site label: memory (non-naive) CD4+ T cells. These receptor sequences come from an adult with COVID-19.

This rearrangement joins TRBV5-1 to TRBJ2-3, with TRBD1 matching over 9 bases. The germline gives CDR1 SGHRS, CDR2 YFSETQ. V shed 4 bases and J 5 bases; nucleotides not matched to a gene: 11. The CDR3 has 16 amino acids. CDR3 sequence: CASSPRLDRGGDTQYF. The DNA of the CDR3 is TGCGCCAGCAGCCCCCGACTGGACAGGGGAGGAGATACGCAGTATTTT.

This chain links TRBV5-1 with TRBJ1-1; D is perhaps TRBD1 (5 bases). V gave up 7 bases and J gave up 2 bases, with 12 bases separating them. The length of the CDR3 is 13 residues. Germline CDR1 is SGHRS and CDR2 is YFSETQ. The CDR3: CASGRQQNTEAFF. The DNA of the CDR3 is TGCGCCAGCGGGCGACAGCAAAACACTGAAGCTTTCTTT.

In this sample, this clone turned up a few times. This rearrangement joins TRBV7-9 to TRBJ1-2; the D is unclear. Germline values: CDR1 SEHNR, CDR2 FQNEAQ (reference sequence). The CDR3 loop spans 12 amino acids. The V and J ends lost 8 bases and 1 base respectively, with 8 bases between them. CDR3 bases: TGTGCCAGCGAGAGGGATAACTATGGCTACACCTTC. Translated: CASERDNYGYTF.

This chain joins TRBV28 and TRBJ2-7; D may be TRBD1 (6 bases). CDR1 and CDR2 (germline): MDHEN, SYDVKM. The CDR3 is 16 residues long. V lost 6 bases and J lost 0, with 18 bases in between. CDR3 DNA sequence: TGTGCCAGCAGCGCCGCCGGGACATTTGACTCCTACGAGCAGTACTTC. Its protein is CASSAAGTFDSYEQYF.

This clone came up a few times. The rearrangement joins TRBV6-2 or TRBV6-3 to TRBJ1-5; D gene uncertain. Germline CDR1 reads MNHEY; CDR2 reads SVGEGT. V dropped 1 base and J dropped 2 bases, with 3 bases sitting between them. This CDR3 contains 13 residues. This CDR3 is CASSYWGNQPQHF. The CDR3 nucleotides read TGTGCCAGCAGTTACTGGGGCAATCAGCCCCAGCATTTT.

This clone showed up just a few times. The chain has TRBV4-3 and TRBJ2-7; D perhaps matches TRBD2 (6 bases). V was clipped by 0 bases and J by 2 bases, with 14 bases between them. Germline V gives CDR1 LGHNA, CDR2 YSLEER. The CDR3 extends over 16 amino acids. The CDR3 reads CASSQERLALTYEQYF. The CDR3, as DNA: TGCGCCAGCAGCCAAGAGCGGCTAGCGTTAACCTACGAGCAGTACTTC.

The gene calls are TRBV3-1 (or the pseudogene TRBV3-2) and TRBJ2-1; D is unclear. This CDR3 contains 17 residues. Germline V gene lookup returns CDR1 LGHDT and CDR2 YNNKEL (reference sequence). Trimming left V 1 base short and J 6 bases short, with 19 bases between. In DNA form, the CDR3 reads TGTGCCAGCAGCCAAGCGGTGCGTATCGAAACGCCCAATGAGCAGTTCTTC. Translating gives CASSQAVRIETPNEQFF.

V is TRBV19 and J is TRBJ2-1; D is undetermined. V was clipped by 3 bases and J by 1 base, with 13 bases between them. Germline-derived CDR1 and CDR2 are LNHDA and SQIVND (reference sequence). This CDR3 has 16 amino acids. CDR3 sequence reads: CASSIYAQLSYNEQFF. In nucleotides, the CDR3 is TGTGCCAGTAGTATTTACGCACAGCTGTCCTACAATGAGCAGTTCTTC.

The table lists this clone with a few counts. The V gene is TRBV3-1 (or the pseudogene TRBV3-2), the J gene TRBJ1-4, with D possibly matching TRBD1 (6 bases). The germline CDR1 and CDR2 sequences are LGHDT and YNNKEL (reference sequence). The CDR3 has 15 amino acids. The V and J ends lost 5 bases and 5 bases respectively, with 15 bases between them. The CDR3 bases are TGTGCCAGCAGCGCAAGGGGGGGAATGAATGAAAAACTGTTTTTT. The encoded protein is CASSARGGMNEKLFF.

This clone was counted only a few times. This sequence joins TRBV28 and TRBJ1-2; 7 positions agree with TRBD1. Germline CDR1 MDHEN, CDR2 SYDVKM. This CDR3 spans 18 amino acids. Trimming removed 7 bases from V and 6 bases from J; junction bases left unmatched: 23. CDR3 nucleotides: TGTGCCAGCACTTCCCCCGGGACAGCACCCTCCTCATACAATGGCTACACCTTC. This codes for CASTSPGTAPSSYNGYTF.

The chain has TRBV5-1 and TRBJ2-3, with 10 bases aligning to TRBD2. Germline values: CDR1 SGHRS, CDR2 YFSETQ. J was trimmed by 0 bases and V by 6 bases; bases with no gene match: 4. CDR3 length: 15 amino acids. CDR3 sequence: CASNPSGRSTDTQYF. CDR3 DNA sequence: TGCGCCAGCAACCCTAGCGGGAGAAGCACAGATACGCAGTATTTT.